What follows are 23 T cell receptor beta chains derived from one specimen sequenced in a study of cytomegalovirus exposure and HLA in healthy donors. Assay: immunoSEQ multiplex PCR; the TCRdb copy retains only in-frame clones and omits some. In the table there are fewer than 200,000 clones, over 85% of which are singletons. Sequenced sample: PBMCs. The source of these receptors is a young man in good health and CMV-seropositive.

In this sample, this clone turned up once. The V call is TRBV2, the J call TRBJ2-1; 7 bases are a match to TRBD2. Germline V gene data show CDR1 as SNHLY and CDR2 as FYNNEI. The CDR3 length is 17 residues. Losses at the gene ends were 6 bases for V and 3 bases for J; bases not matched to a gene: 14. The CDR3 sequence: CASSRGGPSGLYNEQFF. The CDR3 DNA sequence: TGTGCCAGCAGCCGTGGTGGGCCTAGCGGACTCTACAATGAGCAGTTCTTC.

Written as DNA, the CDR3 is TGTGCCAGCAGGATTAGCGGGGGTAGCACAGATACGCAGTATTTT. It specifies CASRISGGSTDTQYF. This chain links TRBV6-1 with TRBJ2-3; 9 bases align to TRBD2. Germline V gene sequence: CDR1 MNHNS, CDR2 SASEGT. This CDR3 contains 15 residues. The ends lost 6 bases at V and 0 bases at J; junction bases unmatched: 4.

The chain uses TRBV5-1 and TRBJ2-7; D remains unclear. Germline V gene data show CDR1 as SGHRS and CDR2 as YFSETQ. The CDR3 has 12 residues. V was pared by 1 base and J by 4 bases, with 6 bases between. The CDR3 sequence: CASSLSEYEQYF. The CDR3 coding sequence is TGCGCCAGCAGCTTGTCTGAGTACGAGCAGTACTTC.

V is TRBV7-8 and J is TRBJ2-2; tentative D call: TRBD1 (6 bases). The V end was cut by 5 bases, the J end by 0 bases, with 7 bases between. CDR1 SGHVS and CDR2 FQNEAQ come from the germline V gene. The CDR3 contains 14 residues. CDR3 loop: CASSGTTNTGELFF. CDR3 nucleotide sequence: TGTGCCAGCAGCGGGACAACGAACACCGGGGAGCTGTTTTTT.

The chain carries TRBV19 and TRBJ1-2, with 10 bases fitting TRBD1. Germline V gives CDR1 LNHDA, CDR2 SQIVND (reference sequence). Trimming removed 1 base from V and 6 bases from J; junction bases left unmatched: 5. The CDR3 has 15 residues. The CDR3 protein is CASSIGPTGGHGYTF. CDR3 bases: TGTGCCAGTAGTATAGGTCCGACAGGGGGCCATGGCTACACCTTC.

The chain carries TRBV5-4 and TRBJ2-1; 7 bases are shared with TRBD2. CDR1 SGHNT and CDR2 YYREEE come from the germline V gene (reference sequence). CDR3 size: 16 residues. V trimming: 0 bases; J trimming: 0 bases; junction bases outside the gene matches: 3. The CDR3 sequence is CASSLVGGSSYNEQFF. For the CDR3, the DNA is TGTGCCAGCAGCTTGGTTGGCGGGAGCTCCTACAATGAGCAGTTCTTC.

The chain employs TRBV7-9 and TRBJ2-7; 15 bases agree with TRBD2. The trim removed 3 bases at V and 7 bases at J, leaving 7 bases unmatched. The CDR3 is 16 amino acids. Per the germline V gene, CDR1 is SEHNR and CDR2 is FQNEAQ (reference sequence). CDR3 in amino acids: CASSLEGTSGRREQYF. CDR3 sequence (DNA): TGTGCCAGCAGCTTGGAAGGGACTAGCGGGAGGAGGGAGCAGTACTTC. Full variable domain (missing parts from reference TRBV7-9 and TRBJ2-7): DTGVSQNPRHKITKRGQNVTFRCDPISEHNRLYWYRQTLGQGPEFLTYFQNEAQLEKSRLLSDRFSAERPKGSFSTLEIQRTEQGDSAMYLCASSLEGTSGRREQYFGPGTRLTVT.

The chain employs TRBV15 and TRBJ2-5, with TRBD2 as a possible D gene (7 bases). The CDR3 contains 17 residues. From germline, CDR1 is LNHNV and CDR2 YYDKDF (reference sequence). V was shortened by 1 base and J by 4 bases, with 19 bases between the two germline ends. CDR3 DNA: TGTGCCACCAGCAGAGCTCGGAGGGGGAGGGGTGGAGAGACCCAGTACTTC. This translates into CATSRARRGRGGETQYF.

The rearrangement links TRBV7-8 to TRBJ1-5; TRBD1 agrees at 11 bases. The CDR3 is 18 amino acids. Trimming took 3 bases from V and 0 from J; bases not matched to a gene: 7. Germline CDR1 SGHVS, CDR2 FQNEAQ. CDR3 DNA sequence: TGTGCCAGCAGCTTCGGGGGGACAGGGGGATTTAGCAATCAGCCCCAGCATTTT. This encodes CASSFGGTGGFSNQPQHF.

Concerning this clone itself: Distinct nucleotide sequences in the sample also encode this CDR3. This chain connects TRBV19 to TRBJ2-7, with 10 bases identical to TRBD1. Per germline, CDR1 LNHDA and CDR2 SQIVND (reference sequence). V trimming: 3 bases; J trimming: 2 bases; junction bases outside the gene matches: 1. The CDR3 loop spans 14 amino acids. This chain's CDR3 is CASSIGQGAYEQYF. CDR3 bases: TGTGCCAGTAGTATCGGACAGGGGGCCTACGAGCAGTACTTC.

This clone showed up just once. The CDR3 DNA reads as TGTGCCAGCAGCATTTCCCCGGGACAGGGCTCCTACGAGCAGTACTTC. The encoded protein is CASSISPGQGSYEQYF. V gene TRBV7-6 combines with J gene TRBJ2-7, with 9 bases that match TRBD1. The CDR3 spans 16 residues. The V gene end was trimmed by 5 bases and the J gene end by 0 bases; junction bases not matched to a gene: 8. CDR1 and CDR2 (germline): SGHVS, FNYEAQ. The complete variable domain, with remaining parts taken from reference TRBV7-6 and TRBJ2-7, reads GAGVSQSPRYKVTKRGQDVALRCDPISGHVSLYWYRQALGQGPEFLTYFNYEAQQDKSGLPNDRFSAERPEGSISTLTIQRTEQRDSAMYRCASSISPGQGSYEQYFGPGTRLTVT.

The rearrangement uses TRBV29-1 and TRBJ1-5; 8 bases are a match to TRBD1. This CDR3 contains 15 residues. The V gene end was trimmed by 0 bases and the J gene end by 7 bases; junction bases not matched to a gene: 8. In germline, CDR1 is SQVTM, CDR2 ANQGSEA. Here the CDR3 reads CSVEDRQGARQPQHF. CDR3 coding DNA: TGCAGCGTTGAAGATCGTCAGGGGGCACGGCAGCCCCAGCATTTT.

This clone was detected once. The DNA for the CDR3 is TGTGCCAGCAGCTTGGCGGCAACTAATGAAAAACTGTTTTTT. Its translation: CASSLAATNEKLFF. This chain uses TRBV5-6 with TRBJ1-4; no clear D. Germline CDR1 reads SGHDT; CDR2 reads YYEEEE. The CDR3 is made up of 14 amino acids. V lost 0 bases, J lost 0 bases, and 3 bases lay in between.

The gene calls are TRBV5-6 and TRBJ2-1; 7 bases map to TRBD2. The V gene end was trimmed by 4 bases and the J gene end by 4 bases; junction bases not matched to a gene: 8. The CDR3 loop spans 15 amino acids. CDR1 is SGHDT and CDR2 is YYEEEE in the germline V gene. Here the CDR3 reads CASSESGVRYNEQFF. The CDR3 region has the DNA TGTGCCAGCAGCGAAAGCGGGGTCAGATACAATGAGCAGTTCTTC.

This sequence joins TRBV9 and TRBJ2-1; 7 bases align to TRBD2. The length of the CDR3 is 15 residues. In germline, CDR1 is SGDLS, CDR2 YYNGEE. The J segment lost 7 bases and the V segment lost 0 bases, leaving 7 bases of the junction unmatched. CDR3: CASSVVGGGGNEQFF. CDR3 DNA sequence: TGTGCCAGCAGCGTAGTCGGCGGGGGAGGGAATGAGCAGTTCTTC.

The genes are TRBV7-8 and TRBJ1-2; D unclear. Germline CDR1 reads SGHVS; CDR2 reads FQNEAQ. CDR3 length equals 13 residues. V was pared by 4 bases and J by 4 bases, with 10 bases between. The CDR3 nucleotides are TGTGCCAGCAGCTCCTCCGGGATCTATGGCTACACCTTC. Its translation: CASSSSGIYGYTF.

The J gene is TRBJ2-1, the V gene TRBV9; TRBD2 agrees at 10 bases. V dropped 4 bases and J dropped 4; count of bases not matched to a gene: 11. The CDR3 loop spans 17 amino acids. Germline V CDR1 and CDR2: SGDLS, YYNGEE. The CDR3 reads CASSLAGDSSLYNEQFF. The CDR3 bases are TGTGCCAGCAGCCTAGCGGGAGATTCCTCACTATACAATGAGCAGTTCTTC.

This clone was seen just once. This sequence joins TRBV4-1 and TRBJ2-3; possible D gene TRBD1, 5 bases. The CDR3 loop spans 15 amino acids. V was shortened by 1 base and J by 1 base, with 9 bases between the two germline ends. Germline values: CDR1 MGHRA, CDR2 YSYEKL. DNA for the CDR3: TGCGCCAGCAGCCAAGCCAGGGTGGGCACAGATACGCAGTATTTT. This codes for CASSQARVGTDTQYF.

The chain is built from TRBV7-8 and TRBJ1-1, with D maybe TRBD1 (6 bases). Trimming took 7 bases from V and 1 from J, leaving 7 bases between them. The CDR3 has 12 amino acids. CDR1 and CDR2 from the germline V gene are SGHVS and FQNEAQ. CDR3 amino acids: CASTTGNTEAFF. In DNA, the CDR3 is TGTGCCAGCACGACAGGGAACACTGAAGCTTTCTTT.

This sequence joins TRBV28 and TRBJ2-5; a possible D gene is TRBD2 (6 bases). Trimming left V 3 bases short and J 0 bases short, with 20 bases between. Germline-derived CDR1 and CDR2 are MDHEN and SYDVKM. The CDR3 totals 18 residues. CDR3 bases: TGTGCCAGCAGTTTGTTTTGGAGGGATCCTTCGGACCAAGAGACCCAGTACTTC. This sequence encodes CASSLFWRDPSDQETQYF.

The gene calls are TRBV5-4 and TRBJ2-6, with D maybe TRBD1 (6 bases). Germline CDR1 is SGHNT and CDR2 is YYREEE (reference sequence). V lost 4 bases and J lost 0, with 17 bases in between. CDR3 length: 18 amino acids. Written as DNA, the CDR3 is TGTGCCAGCAGCCCGCAACAGGGAAAGGACTCTGGGGCCAACGTCCTGACTTTC. It translates to CASSPQQGKDSGANVLTF.

In this sample, this clone turned up a few times. The chain couples TRBV27 to TRBJ2-7; D is unclear. The CDR3 runs 13 residues. Deletions cut 3 bases from V and 4 bases from J, with 10 bases between. Germline V gives CDR1 MNHEY, CDR2 SMNVEV (reference sequence). CDR3 loop: CASSFAQWYEQYF. In nucleotides, the CDR3 is TGTGCCAGCAGTTTTGCCCAGTGGTACGAGCAGTACTTC.

The genes are TRBV4-2 and TRBJ1-4; weak D call: TRBD1 (6 bases). V was clipped by 1 base and J by 5 bases, with 8 bases between them. The length of the CDR3 is 14 residues. CDR1 LGHNA and CDR2 YNFKEQ come from the germline V gene. The DNA of the CDR3 is TGTGCCAGCAGCCAAGGGGACACAAATGAAAAACTGTTTTTT. It encodes CASSQGDTNEKLFF.